The clone carrying this T cell receptor beta chain appeared a single time. No antigen is known for it. It is likely a read error, because the conserved phenylalanine at the end of the CDR3 is missing. This sample was included in a study of tumor and adjacent non-tumor tissue in lung cancer. Study overall: Histology: under 15 adenocarcinoma, a couple of squamous cell carcinoma, 1 small cell lung cancer. General observations from the study: Tumor TCR diversity, when higher, was linked to shorter survival. Significantly higher TCR diversity was found in tumor than normal lung. Normal lung showed higher cumulative top 100 clone frequency than tumor.

The template was RNA from unsorted bulk tissue. More than 3 cm separated this lung sample from the edge of the tumor. TCRbeta libraries were built with three rounds of nested PCR, modified from ARM-PCR. TCRdb recomputed calls from the multiplex PCR reads with MiXCR, one row per CDR3 protein. Of some 97,000 distinct CDR3 sequences listed, 60% to 80% are singletons. The sequence derives from a man aged 30 to 39 with non-small cell lung cancer. The specimen was distant non-tumor lung tissue.

The CDR3 sequence: CTSSFIHEQYL. Here the CDR3 DNA reads TGTACCAGCAGCTTCATACACGAGCAGTACTTA. The chain recombines TRBV6-2 or TRBV6-3 with TRBJ2-7, with D unresolved. Germline V CDR1 and CDR2: MNHEY, SVGEGT. CDR3 length: 11 amino acids.